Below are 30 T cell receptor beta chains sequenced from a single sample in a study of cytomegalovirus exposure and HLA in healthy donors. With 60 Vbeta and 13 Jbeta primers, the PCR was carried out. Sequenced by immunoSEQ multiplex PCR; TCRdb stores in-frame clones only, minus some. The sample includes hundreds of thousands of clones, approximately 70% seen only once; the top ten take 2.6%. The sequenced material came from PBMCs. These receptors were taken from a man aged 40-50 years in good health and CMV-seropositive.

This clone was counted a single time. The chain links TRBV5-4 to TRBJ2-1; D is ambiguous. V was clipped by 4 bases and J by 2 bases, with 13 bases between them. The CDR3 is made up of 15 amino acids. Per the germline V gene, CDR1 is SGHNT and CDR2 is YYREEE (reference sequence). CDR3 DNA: TGTGCCAGCAGCCTCCCTAGTTCCACCTACAATGAGCAGTTCTTC. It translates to CASSLPSSTYNEQFF.

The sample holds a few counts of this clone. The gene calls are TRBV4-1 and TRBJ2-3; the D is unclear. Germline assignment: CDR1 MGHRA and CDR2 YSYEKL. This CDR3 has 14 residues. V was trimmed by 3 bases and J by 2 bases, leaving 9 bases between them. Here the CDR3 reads CASSQSLATDTQYF. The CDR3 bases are TGCGCCAGCAGCCAGTCATTGGCCACAGATACGCAGTATTTT.

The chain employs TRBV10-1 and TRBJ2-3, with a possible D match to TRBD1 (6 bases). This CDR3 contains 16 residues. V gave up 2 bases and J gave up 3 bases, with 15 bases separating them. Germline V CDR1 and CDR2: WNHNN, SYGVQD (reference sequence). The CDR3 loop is CASSESLQGWTDTQYF. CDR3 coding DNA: TGCGCCAGCAGTGAGAGTCTCCAGGGGTGGACAGATACGCAGTATTTT.

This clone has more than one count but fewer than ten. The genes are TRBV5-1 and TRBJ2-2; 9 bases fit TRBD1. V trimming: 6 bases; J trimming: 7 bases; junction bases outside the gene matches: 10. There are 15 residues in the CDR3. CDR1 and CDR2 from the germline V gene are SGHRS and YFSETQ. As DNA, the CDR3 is TGCGCCAGCACCTGGACAGGGGTACGGGTCGGGGAGCTGTTTTTT. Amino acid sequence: CASTWTGVRVGELFF.

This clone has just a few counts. CDR3 nucleotides: TGTGCCAGCAGCTGGACGGACATTTATGGCTACACCTTC. Its translation: CASSWTDIYGYTF. The chain has TRBV5-8 and TRBJ1-2; TRBD1 is a possible D gene (5 bases). V was pared by 3 bases and J by 5 bases, with 11 bases between. Germline V gene lookup returns CDR1 SGHTS and CDR2 YDEGEE. The CDR3 is 13 residues long.

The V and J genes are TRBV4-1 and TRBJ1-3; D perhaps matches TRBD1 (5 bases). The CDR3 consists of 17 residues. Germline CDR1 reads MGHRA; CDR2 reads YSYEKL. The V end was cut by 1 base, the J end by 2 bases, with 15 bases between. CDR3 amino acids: CASSQGGLLGAGNTIYF. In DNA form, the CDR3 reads TGCGCCAGCAGCCAAGGGGGACTCCTAGGGGCTGGAAACACCATATATTTT.

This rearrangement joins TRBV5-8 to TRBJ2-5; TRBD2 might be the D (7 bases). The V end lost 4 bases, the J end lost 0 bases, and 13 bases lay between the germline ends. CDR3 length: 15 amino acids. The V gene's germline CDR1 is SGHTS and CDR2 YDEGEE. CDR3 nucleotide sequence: TGTGCCAGCAGCCTACAGGGACTAAACCAAGAGACCCAGTACTTC. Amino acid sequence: CASSLQGLNQETQYF.

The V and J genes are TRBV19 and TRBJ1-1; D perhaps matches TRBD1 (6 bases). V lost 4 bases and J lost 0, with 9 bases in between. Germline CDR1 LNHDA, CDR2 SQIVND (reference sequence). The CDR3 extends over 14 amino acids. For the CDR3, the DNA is TGTGCCAGTAGTAACCAGGGGATGAACACTGAAGCTTTCTTT. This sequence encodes CASSNQGMNTEAFF.

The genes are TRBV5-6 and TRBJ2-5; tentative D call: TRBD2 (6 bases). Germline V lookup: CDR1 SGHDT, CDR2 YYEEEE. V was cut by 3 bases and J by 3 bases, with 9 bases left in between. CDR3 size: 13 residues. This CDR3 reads CASSSGLKETQYF. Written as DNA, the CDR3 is TGTGCCAGCAGCTCCGGACTAAAAGAGACCCAGTACTTC.

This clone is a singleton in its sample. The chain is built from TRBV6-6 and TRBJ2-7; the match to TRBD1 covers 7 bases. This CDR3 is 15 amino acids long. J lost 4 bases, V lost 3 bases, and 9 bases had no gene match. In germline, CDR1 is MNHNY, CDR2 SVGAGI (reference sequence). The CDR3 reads CASSYGWDSVYEQYF. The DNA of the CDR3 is TGTGCCAGCAGTTATGGTTGGGACAGCGTTTACGAGCAGTACTTC.

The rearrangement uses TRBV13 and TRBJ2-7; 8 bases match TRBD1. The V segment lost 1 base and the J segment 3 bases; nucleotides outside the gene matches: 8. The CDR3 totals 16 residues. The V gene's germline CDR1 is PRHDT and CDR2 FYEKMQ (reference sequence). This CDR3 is CASSLATGVEVYEQYF. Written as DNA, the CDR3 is TGTGCCAGCAGCTTAGCGACAGGGGTGGAAGTCTACGAGCAGTACTTC.

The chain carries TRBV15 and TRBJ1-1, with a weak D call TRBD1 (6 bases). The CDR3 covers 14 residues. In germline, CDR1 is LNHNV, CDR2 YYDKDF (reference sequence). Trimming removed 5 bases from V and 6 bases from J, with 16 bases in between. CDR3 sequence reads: CATSLAQGYPEAFF. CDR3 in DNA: TGTGCCACCAGCCTGGCACAGGGCTACCCTGAAGCTTTCTTT.

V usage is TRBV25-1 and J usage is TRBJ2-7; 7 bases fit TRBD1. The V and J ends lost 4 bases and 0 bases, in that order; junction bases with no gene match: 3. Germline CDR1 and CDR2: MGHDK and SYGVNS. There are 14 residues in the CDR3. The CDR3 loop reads CASSAGGISYEQYF. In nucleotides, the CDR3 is TGTGCCAGCAGTGCAGGGGGAATCTCCTACGAGCAGTACTTC.

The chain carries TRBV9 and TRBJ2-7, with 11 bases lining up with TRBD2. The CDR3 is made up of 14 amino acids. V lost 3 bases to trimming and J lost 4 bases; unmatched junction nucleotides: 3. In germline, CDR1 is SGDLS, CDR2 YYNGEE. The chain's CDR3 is CASSASGGNYEQYF. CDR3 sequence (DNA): TGTGCCAGCAGCGCTAGCGGGGGGAATTACGAGCAGTACTTC.

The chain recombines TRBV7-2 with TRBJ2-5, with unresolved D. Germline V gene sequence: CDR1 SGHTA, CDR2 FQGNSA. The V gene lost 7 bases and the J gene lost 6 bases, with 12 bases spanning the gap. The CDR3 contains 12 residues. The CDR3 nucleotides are TGTGCCAGCACCAATCCCCCCCAGACCCAGTACTTC. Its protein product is CASTNPPQTQYF.

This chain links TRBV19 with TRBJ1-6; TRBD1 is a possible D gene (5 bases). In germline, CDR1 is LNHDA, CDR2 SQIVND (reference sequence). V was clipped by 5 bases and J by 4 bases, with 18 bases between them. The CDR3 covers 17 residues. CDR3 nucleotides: TGTGCCAGTAGTCCCCCAGGGCAGCCGGAGTATAATTCACCCCTCCACTTT. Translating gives CASSPPGQPEYNSPLHF.

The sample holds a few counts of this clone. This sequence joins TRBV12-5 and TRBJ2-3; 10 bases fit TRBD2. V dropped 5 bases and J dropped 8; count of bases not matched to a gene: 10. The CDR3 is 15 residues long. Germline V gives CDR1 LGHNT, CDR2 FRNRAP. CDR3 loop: CASGPGLADLPTQYF. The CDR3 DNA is TGTGCTAGTGGTCCCGGACTAGCGGACCTGCCTACGCAGTATTTT.

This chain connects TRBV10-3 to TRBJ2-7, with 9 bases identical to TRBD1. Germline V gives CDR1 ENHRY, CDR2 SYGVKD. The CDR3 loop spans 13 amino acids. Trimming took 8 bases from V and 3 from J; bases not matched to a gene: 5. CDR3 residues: CAIGTGWDYEQYF. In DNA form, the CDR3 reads TGTGCCATCGGGACAGGGTGGGACTACGAGCAGTACTTC.

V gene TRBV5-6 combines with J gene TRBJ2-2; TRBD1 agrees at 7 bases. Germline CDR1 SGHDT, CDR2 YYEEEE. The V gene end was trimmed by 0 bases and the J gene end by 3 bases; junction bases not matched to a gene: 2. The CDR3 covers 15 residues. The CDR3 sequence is CASSLVDRDTGELFF. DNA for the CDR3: TGTGCCAGCAGCTTGGTTGACAGGGACACCGGGGAGCTGTTTTTT.

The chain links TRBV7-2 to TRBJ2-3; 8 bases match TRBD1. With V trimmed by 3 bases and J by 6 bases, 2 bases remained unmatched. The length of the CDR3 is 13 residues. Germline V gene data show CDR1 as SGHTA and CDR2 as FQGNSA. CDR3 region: CASSLGQADTQYF. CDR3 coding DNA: TGTGCCAGCAGCTTGGGACAGGCCGATACGCAGTATTTT.

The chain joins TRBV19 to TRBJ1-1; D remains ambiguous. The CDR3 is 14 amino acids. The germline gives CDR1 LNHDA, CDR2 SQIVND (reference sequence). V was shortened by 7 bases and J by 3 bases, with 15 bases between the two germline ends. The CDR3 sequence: CASTRPGLDTEAFF. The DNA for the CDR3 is TGTGCCAGTACCCGCCCGGGGTTGGACACTGAAGCTTTCTTT.

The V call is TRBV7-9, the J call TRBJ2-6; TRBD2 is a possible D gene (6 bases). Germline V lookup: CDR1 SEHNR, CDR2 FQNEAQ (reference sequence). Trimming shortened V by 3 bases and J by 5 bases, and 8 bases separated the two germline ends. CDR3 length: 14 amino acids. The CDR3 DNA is TGTGCCAGCAGCTTCGGCGGGAGGGCCAACGTCCTGACTTTC. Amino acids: CASSFGGRANVLTF.

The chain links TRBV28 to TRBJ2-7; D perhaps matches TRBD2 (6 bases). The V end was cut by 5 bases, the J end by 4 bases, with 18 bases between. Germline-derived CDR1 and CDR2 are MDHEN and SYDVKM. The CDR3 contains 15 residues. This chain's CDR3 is CASSGGTGLLYEQYF. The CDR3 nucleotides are TGTGCCAGCAGTGGCGGGACTGGTCTTCTTTACGAGCAGTACTTC.

CDR3 in DNA: TGTGCCACCAGTGCGGCAGGGGGCGGAGAAAAACTGTTTTTT. Its protein is CATSAAGGGEKLFF. This chain links TRBV15 with TRBJ1-4; 8 nucleotides match TRBD1. Germline CDR1 is LNHNV and CDR2 is YYDKDF (reference sequence). V was clipped by 6 bases and J by 8 bases; unmatched bases: 8. This CDR3 is 14 amino acids long.

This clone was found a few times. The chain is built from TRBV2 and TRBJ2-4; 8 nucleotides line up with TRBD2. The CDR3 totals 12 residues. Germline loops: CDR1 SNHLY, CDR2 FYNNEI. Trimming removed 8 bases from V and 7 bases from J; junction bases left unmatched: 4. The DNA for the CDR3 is TGTGCCAGCGGAGCTAGCGGGAACATTCAGTACTTC. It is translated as CASGASGNIQYF.

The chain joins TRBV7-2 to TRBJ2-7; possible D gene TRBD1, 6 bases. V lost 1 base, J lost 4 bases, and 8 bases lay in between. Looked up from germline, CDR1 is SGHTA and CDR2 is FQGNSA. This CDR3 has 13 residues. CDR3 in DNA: TGTGCCAGCAGCTTAGACAGGGCGTACGAGCAGTACTTC. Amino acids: CASSLDRAYEQYF.

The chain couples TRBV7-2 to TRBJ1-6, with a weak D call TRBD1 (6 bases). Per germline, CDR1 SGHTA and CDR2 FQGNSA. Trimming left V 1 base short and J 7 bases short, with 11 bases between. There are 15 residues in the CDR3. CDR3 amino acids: CASSLGTAQNSPLHF. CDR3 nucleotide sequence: TGTGCCAGCAGCTTAGGGACAGCTCAGAATTCACCCCTCCACTTT.

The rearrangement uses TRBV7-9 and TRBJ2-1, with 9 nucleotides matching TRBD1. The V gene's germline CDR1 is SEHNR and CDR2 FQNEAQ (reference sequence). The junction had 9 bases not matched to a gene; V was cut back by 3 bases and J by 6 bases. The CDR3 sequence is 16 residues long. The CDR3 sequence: CASSFIKGQGANEQFF. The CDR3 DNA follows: TGTGCCAGCAGCTTTATTAAGGGACAGGGAGCCAATGAGCAGTTCTTC. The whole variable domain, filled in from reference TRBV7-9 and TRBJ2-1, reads DTGVSQNPRHKITKRGQNVTFRCDPISEHNRLYWYRQTLGQGPEFLTYFQNEAQLEKSRLLSDRFSAERPKGSFSTLEIQRTEQGDSAMYLCASSFIKGQGANEQFFGPGTRLTVL.

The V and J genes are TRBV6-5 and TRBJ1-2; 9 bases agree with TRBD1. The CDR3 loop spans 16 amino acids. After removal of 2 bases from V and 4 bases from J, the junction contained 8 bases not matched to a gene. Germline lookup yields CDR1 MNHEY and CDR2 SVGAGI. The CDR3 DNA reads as TGTGCCAGCAGTTACCGGGACAGGGAGTCTCTCTATGGCTACACCTTC. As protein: CASSYRDRESLYGYTF.

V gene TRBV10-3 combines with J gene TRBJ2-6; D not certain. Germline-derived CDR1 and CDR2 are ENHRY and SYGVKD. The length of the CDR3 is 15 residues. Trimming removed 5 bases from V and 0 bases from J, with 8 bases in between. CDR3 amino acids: CAISYENSGANVLTF. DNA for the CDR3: TGTGCCATCAGTTATGAGAACTCTGGGGCCAACGTCCTGACTTTC.